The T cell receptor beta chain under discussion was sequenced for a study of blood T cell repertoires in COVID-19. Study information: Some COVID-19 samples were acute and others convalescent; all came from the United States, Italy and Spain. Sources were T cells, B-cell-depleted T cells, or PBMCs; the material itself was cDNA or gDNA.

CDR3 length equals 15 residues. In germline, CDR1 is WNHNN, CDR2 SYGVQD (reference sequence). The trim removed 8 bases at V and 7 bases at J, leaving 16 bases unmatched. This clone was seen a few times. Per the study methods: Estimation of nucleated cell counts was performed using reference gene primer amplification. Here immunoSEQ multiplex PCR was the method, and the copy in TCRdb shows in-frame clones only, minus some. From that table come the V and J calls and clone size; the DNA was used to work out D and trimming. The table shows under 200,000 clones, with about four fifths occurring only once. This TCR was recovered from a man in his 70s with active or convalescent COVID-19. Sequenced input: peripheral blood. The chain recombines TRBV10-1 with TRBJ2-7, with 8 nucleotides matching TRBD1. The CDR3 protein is CASADATGVVGEQYF. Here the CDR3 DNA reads TGCGCCAGCGCTGATGCGACAGGGGTGGTTGGGGAGCAGTACTTC.